One and the same sample provided the 17 T cell receptor beta chains below, sequenced in a study of CD8+CD57+ T cells in acquired aplastic anemia (dated by TCRdb to the late 2010s). Data came from an Illumina HiSeq 2000. Genomic DNA served as template for TCR beta VDJ combination and CDR3 sequence profiling. The public reads were run again by TCRdb, first through fastp at Q25 and then through MiXCR, and only productive beta chains were kept. Identical CDR3 proteins give one entry, which carries the most common genes and DNA. A total of roughly 160,000 distinct CDR3 sequences appear in this sample, 55% to 75% of them only once. About 41% of the sample is taken by the ten largest. The sample taken for sequencing was sorted CD4+, CD8+, or CD8+CD57+ T cells (not recorded which) from PBMCs. These receptors originate from a human donor in good health.

This clonotype was recorded a few times. The chain uses TRBV7-9 and TRBJ2-3; possible D gene TRBD2, 5 bases. Germline V gene data show CDR1 as SEHNR and CDR2 as FQNEAQ (reference sequence). Trimming removed 4 bases from V and 11 bases from J, with 22 bases in between. The CDR3 loop spans 15 amino acids. CDR3 region: CASSYRLGDYNEQYF. CDR3 DNA sequence: TGTGCCAGCAGCTACCGCCTCGGAGACTACAATGAGCAGTATTTT.

This rearrangement joins TRBV7-2 to TRBJ2-2; D is undetermined. The V end was cut by 5 bases, the J end by 0 bases, with 16 bases between. This CDR3 comprises 17 residues. The germline gives CDR1 SGHTA, CDR2 FQGNSA. CDR3 in DNA: TGTGCCAGCAGCCCTCAGGCGTACAGTACGAACACCGGGGAGCTGTTTTTT. Translating gives CASSPQAYSTNTGELFF.

This clonotype was detected once. CDR3 region: CASSLERLGTQYF. CDR3 sequence (DNA): TGCGCCAGCAGCTTGGAAAGGTTAGGTACGCAGTATTTT. The chain links TRBV5-1 to TRBJ2-3; D gene unclear. The CDR3 covers 13 residues. The germline CDR1 and CDR2 sequences are SGHRS and YFSETQ. V lost 0 bases, J lost 8 bases, and 10 bases lay in between.

The chain carries TRBV25-1 and TRBJ1-1; 7 nucleotides agree with TRBD1. Per germline, CDR1 MGHDK and CDR2 SYGVNS. This CDR3 is 14 amino acids long. Trimming at V came to 6 bases and at J to 5 bases, leaving 9 bases not matched to a gene. The CDR3 reads CASRNSGGMTEAFF. The CDR3 DNA reads as TGTGCCAGCAGGAATTCAGGGGGTATGACTGAAGCTTTCTTT.

The chain joins TRBV7-8 to TRBJ2-7; D not resolved. Per germline, CDR1 SGHVS and CDR2 FQNEAQ. Trimming shortened V by 1 base and J by 2 bases, and 15 bases separated the two germline ends. The CDR3 is 16 amino acids. In nucleotides, the CDR3 is TGTGCCAGCAGCTTAGTAACACCTCCAGCAGCCTACGAGCAGTACTTC. Encoded protein: CASSLVTPPAAYEQYF.

V usage is TRBV19 and J usage is TRBJ2-7, with TRBD1 matching 10 bases. Germline trimming cut 5 bases from V and 6 bases from J; bases unmatched to any gene: 7. Germline V gene data show CDR1 as LNHDA and CDR2 as SQIVND (reference sequence). The CDR3 length is 14 residues. For the CDR3, the DNA is TGTGCCAGTAGTCACCGGGACAGGGGATCCGAGCAGTACTTC. Amino acids: CASSHRDRGSEQYF.

This clonotype was picked up one time. The V gene is TRBV19, the J gene TRBJ1-1; D is uncertain. Per germline, CDR1 LNHDA and CDR2 SQIVND (reference sequence). V gave up 0 bases and J gave up 1 base, with 6 bases separating them. This CDR3 is built from 14 residues. The CDR3: CASSIEPSNTEAFF. CDR3 bases: TGTGCCAGTAGTATAGAGCCCTCGAACACTGAAGCTTTCTTT.

V usage is TRBV24-1 and J usage is TRBJ2-1; 12 nucleotides match TRBD2. The J segment lost 9 bases and the V segment lost 7 bases, leaving 6 bases of the junction unmatched. The CDR3 extends over 14 amino acids. Germline CDR1 is KGHDR and CDR2 is SFDVKD. This chain's CDR3 is CATSLAGGPGEQFF. The CDR3 DNA follows: TGTGCCACCAGCCTAGCGGGAGGGCCGGGTGAGCAGTTCTTC.

The chain carries TRBV6-5 and TRBJ2-5; 7 bases are a match to TRBD2. The CDR3 is made up of 14 amino acids. Germline trimming cut 6 bases from V and 4 bases from J; bases unmatched to any gene: 8. Germline V gives CDR1 MNHEY, CDR2 SVGAGI. In DNA form, the CDR3 reads TGTGCCAGCAGGCCACTAGCGCCAGGAGAGACCCAGTACTTC. It encodes CASRPLAPGETQYF.

The J gene is TRBJ2-1, the V gene TRBV29-1, with 9 bases that match TRBD2. Germline CDR1 reads SQVTM; CDR2 reads ANQGSEA. CDR3 length: 14 residues. The J segment lost 1 base and the V segment lost 2 bases, leaving 0 bases of the junction unmatched. The chain's CDR3 is CSVELAGSYNEQFF. CDR3 nucleotides: TGCAGCGTTGAACTAGCGGGATCCTACAATGAGCAGTTCTTC.

The chain recombines TRBV4-3 with TRBJ2-3; the D gene is possibly TRBD2 (6 bases). The CDR3 loop spans 17 amino acids. Germline V gives CDR1 LGHNA, CDR2 YSLEER. V was cut by 0 bases and J by 3 bases, with 16 bases left in between. CDR3 DNA: TGCGCCAGCAGCCAAGATGGGCGGGACTCTGCTACAGATACGCAGTATTTT. This encodes CASSQDGRDSATDTQYF.

In its sample, this clonotype was seen a few times. V and J are TRBV10-1 and TRBJ2-7; maybe TRBD2 (6 bases). The CDR3 has 15 residues. Trimming stripped 3 bases from V and 3 bases from J, with 15 bases between. Germline V CDR1 and CDR2: WNHNN, SYGVQD (reference sequence). Here the CDR3 reads CASSDGFGGYYEQYF. CDR3 DNA sequence: TGCGCCAGCAGTGACGGTTTTGGAGGGTACTACGAGCAGTACTTC.

J is TRBJ1-2 and V is TRBV9; 7 bases are shared with TRBD1. The CDR3 covers 12 residues. The germline V gene has CDR1 SGDLS and CDR2 YYNGEE. J was trimmed by 9 bases and V by 0 bases; bases with no gene match: 2. Here the CDR3 DNA reads TGTGCCAGCAGCGTAGCAGGGGGAAGCTACACCTTC. As protein: CASSVAGGSYTF.

The rearrangement links TRBV29-1 to TRBJ2-1, with TRBD2 matching 13 bases. The CDR3 runs to 16 residues. CDR1 is SQVTM, CDR2 ANQGSEA, per germline. V lost 3 bases to trimming and J lost 10 bases; unmatched junction nucleotides: 12. Here the CDR3 reads CSVDGTSGEGAYEQFF. The CDR3 DNA reads TGCAGCGTTGACGGGACTAGCGGGGAGGGTGCGTACGAGCAGTTCTTC.

This clonotype was detected a few times. The CDR3: CASSLDPTELFF. The CDR3 bases are TGTGCCAGCAGCCTAGACCCGACCGAGCTGTTTTTT. The rearrangement joins TRBV7-9 to TRBJ2-2, with D unresolved. This CDR3 region has 12 residues. The ends were cut back, 5 bases at V and 11 bases at J, with 12 bases in the middle. The V gene's germline CDR1 is SEHNR and CDR2 FQNEAQ (reference sequence). Filled out from reference TRBV7-9 and TRBJ2-2, the complete variable domain reads DTGVSQNPRHKITKRGQNVTFRCDPISEHNRLYWYRQTLGQGPEFLTYFQNEAQLEKSRLLSDRFSAERPKGSFSTLEIQRTEQGDSAMYLCASSLDPTELFFGEGSRLTVL.

The CDR3 DNA reads as TGCGCCAGCAGCCAGGACCATCCAAGCTCCTACAATGAGCAGTTCTTC. It yields the protein CASSQDHPSSYNEQFF. V gene TRBV4-3 combines with J gene TRBJ2-1; no firm D call. The V gene's germline CDR1 is LGHNA and CDR2 YSLEER. This CDR3 spans 16 amino acids. With 3 bases removed from V and 0 bases from J, the gap between germline ends came to 12 bases.

The table lists this clonotype with a count of one. This chain uses TRBV19 with TRBJ2-5; TRBD2 might be the D (5 bases). The CDR3 has 15 residues. The germline gives CDR1 LNHDA, CDR2 SQIVND (reference sequence). Trimming removed 1 base at V and 2 bases at J, with 11 bases between. CDR3 nucleotide sequence: TGTGCCAGTAGTATAGTTGGGAGTCATCAAGAGACCCAGTACTTC. Its translation is CASSIVGSHQETQYF.